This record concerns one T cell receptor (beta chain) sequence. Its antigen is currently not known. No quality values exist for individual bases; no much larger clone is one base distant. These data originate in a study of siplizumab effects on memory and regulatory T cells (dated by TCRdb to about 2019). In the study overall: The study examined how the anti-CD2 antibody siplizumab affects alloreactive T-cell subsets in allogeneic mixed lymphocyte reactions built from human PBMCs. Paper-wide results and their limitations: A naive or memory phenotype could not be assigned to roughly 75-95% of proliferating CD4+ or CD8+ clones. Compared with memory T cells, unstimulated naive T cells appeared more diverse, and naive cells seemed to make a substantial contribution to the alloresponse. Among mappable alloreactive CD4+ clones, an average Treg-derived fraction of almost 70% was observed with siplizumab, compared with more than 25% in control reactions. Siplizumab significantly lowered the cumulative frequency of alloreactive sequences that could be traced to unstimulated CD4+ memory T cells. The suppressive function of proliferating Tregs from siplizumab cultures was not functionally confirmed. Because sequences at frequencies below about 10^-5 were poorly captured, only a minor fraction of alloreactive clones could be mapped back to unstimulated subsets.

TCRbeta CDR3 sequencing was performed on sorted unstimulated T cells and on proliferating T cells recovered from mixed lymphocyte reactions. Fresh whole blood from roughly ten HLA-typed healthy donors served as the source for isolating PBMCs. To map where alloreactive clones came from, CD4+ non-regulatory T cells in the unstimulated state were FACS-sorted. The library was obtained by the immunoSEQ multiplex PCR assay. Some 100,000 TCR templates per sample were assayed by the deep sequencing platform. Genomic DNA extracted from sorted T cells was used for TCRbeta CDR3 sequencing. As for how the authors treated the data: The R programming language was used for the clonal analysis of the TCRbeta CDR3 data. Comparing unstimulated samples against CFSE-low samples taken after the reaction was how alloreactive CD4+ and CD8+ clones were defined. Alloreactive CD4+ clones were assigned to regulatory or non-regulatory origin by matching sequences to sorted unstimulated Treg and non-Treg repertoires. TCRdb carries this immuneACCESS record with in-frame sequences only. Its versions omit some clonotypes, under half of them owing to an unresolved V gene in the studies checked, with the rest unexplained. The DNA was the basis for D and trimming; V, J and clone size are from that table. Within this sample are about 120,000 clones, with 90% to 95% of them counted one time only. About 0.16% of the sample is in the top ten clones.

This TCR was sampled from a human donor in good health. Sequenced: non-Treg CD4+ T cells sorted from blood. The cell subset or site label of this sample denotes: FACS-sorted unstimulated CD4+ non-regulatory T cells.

The DNA sequence is TGTGCCAGCAACCAAAACCGGGACATTGAAAAACTGTTTTTT. Translated, it reads CASNQNRDIEKLFF. The chain uses TRBV19 and TRBJ1-4, with a tentative D gene TRBD1 over 6 matching bases. V loses 9 bases of germline sequence and J loses 7 bases, and the interval between the two ends is 18 bases. Per the germline V gene (reference sequence), LNHDA is the CDR1 and SQIVND is the CDR2. Spanning cysteine to phenylalanine, the CDR3 consists of 14 amino acids. Here the CDR3 DNA is all that survives: 42 bases in frame from base 1.